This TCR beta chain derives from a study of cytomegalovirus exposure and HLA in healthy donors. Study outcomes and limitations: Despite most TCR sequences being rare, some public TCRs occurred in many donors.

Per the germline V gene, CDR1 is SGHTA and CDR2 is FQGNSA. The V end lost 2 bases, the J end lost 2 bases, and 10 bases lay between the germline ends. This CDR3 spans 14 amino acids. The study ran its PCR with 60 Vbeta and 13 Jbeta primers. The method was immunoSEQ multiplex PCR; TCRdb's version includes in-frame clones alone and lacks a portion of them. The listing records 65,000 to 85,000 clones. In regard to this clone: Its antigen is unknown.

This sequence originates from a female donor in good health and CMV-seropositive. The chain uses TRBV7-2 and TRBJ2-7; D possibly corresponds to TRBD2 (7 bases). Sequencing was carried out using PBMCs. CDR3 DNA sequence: TGTGCCAGCAGCTTATGGGGGGGCCCCTACGAGCAGTACTTC. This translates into CASSLWGGPYEQYF.